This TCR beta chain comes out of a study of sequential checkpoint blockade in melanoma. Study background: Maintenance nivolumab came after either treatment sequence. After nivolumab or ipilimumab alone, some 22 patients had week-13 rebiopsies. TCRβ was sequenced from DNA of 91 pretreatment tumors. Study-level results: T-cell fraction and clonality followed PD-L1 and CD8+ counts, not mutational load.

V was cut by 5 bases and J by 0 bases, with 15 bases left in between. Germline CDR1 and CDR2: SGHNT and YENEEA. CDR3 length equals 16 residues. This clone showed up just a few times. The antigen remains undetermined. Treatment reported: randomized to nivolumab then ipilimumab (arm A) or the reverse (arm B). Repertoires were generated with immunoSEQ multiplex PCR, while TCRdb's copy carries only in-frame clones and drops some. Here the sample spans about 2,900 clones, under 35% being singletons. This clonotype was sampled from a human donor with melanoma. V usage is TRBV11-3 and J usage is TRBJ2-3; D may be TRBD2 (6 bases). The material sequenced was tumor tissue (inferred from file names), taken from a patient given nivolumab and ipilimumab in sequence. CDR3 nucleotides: TGTGCCAGCAGCCTGGGAGGACCGCGGAGCACAGATACGCAGTATTTT. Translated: CASSLGGPRSTDTQYF.